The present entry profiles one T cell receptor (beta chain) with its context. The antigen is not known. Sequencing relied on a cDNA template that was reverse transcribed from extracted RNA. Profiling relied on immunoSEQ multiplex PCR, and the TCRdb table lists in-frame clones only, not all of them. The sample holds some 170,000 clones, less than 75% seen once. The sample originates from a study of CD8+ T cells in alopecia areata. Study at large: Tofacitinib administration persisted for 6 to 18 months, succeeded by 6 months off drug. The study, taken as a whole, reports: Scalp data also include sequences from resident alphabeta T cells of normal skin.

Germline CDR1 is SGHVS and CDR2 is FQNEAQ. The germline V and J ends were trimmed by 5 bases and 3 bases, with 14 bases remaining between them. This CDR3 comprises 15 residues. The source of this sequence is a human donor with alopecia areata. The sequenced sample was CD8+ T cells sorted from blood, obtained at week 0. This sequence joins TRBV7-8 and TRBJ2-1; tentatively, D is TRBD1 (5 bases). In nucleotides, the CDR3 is TGTGCCAGCAGCCTTCCAGGGTTCATCTACAATGAGCAGTTCTTC. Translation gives CASSLPGFIYNEQFF.